This entry features one TCR beta chain sequence. Libraries were prepared by immunoSEQ multiplex PCR; TCRdb keeps only in-frame clonotypes and omits some of them. The sample holds around 200,000 clones, 80% to 90% seen once. These data come from a study of blood T cell repertoires in COVID-19. The TCR was taken from a woman over 75 with active or convalescent COVID-19. Sequenced input: peripheral blood.

Written as DNA, the CDR3 is TGTGCCAGCAGCTGGACAGCGTCGGGTGGCTACACCTTC. Encoded protein: CASSWTASGGYTF. V is TRBV5-6 and J is TRBJ1-2; D may be TRBD1 (6 bases). The V end lost 3 bases, the J end lost 7 bases, and 13 bases lay between the germline ends. Germline CDR1 and CDR2: SGHDT and YYEEEE. The CDR3 is 13 residues long. Full variable domain (remainder filled in from reference TRBV5-6 and TRBJ1-2): DAGVTQSPTHLIKTRGQQVTLRCSPKSGHDTVSWYQQALGQGPQFIFQYYEEEERQRGNFPDRFSGHQFPNYSSELNVNALLLGDSALYLCASSWTASGGYTFGSGTRLTVV.